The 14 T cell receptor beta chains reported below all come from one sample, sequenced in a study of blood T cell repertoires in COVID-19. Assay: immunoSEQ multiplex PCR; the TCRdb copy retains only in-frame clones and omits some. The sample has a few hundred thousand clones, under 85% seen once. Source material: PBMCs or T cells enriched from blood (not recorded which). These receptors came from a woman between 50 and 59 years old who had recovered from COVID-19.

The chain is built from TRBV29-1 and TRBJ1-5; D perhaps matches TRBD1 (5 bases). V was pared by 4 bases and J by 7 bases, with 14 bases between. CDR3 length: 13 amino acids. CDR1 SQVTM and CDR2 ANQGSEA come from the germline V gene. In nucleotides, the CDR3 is TGCAGCGTTGGTGAAAAATGGGGCCAGCCCCAGCATTTT. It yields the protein CSVGEKWGQPQHF. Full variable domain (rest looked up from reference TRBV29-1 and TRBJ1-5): SAVISQKPSRDICQRGTSLTIQCQVDSQVTMMFWYRQQPGQSLTLIATANQGSEATYESGFVIDKFPISRPNLTFSTLTVSNMSPEDSSIYLCSVGEKWGQPQHFGDGTRLSIL.

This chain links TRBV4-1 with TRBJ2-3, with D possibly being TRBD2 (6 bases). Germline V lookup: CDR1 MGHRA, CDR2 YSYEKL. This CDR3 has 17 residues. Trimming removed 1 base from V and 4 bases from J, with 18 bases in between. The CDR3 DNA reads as TGCGCCAGCAGCCAAGGCGTAAAAGCGGGTGGGGCAGATACGCAGTATTTT. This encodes CASSQGVKAGGADTQYF.

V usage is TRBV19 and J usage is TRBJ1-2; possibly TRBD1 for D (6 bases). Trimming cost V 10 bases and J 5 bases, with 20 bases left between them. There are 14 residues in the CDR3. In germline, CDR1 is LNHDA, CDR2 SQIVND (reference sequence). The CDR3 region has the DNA TGTGCCACCTCTTCTTGGACAGACCATTATGGCTACACCTTC. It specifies CATSSWTDHYGYTF.

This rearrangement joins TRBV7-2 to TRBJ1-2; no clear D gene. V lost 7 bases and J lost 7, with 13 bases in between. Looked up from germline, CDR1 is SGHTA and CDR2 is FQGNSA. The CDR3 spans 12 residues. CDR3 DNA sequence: TGTGCCAGCACCAATCCGGGATTTGGCTACACCTTC. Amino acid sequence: CASTNPGFGYTF.

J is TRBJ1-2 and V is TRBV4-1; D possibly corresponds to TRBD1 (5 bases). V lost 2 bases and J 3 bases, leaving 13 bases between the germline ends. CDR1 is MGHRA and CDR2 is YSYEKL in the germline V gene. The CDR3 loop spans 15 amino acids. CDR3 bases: TGCGCCAGCAGCCAAACCATCGGGGGAGACTATGGCTACACCTTC. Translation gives CASSQTIGGDYGYTF.

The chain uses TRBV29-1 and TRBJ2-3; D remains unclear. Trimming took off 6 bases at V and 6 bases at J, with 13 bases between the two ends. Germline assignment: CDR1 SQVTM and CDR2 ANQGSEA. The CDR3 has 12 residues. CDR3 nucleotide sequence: TGCAGCGTCCCCGACCTCGGGGATACGCAGTATTTT. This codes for CSVPDLGDTQYF.

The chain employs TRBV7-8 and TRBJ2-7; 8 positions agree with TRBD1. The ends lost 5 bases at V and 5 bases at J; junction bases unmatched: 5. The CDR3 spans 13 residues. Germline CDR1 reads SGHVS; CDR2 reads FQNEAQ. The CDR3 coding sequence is TGTGCCAGCAGCGCCGACAGGGGCCACGAGCAGTACTTC. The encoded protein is CASSADRGHEQYF.

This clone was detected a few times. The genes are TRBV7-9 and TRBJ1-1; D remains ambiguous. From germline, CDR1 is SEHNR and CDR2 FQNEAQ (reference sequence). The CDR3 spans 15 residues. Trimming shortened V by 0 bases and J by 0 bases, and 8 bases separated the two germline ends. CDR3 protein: CASSLANPMNTEAFF. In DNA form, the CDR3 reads TGTGCCAGCAGCTTAGCGAACCCTATGAACACTGAAGCTTTCTTT.

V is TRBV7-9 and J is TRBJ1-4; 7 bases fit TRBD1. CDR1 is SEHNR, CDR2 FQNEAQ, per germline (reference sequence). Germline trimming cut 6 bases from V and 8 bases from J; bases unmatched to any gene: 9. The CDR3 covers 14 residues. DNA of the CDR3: TGTGCCAGCAGTTATCGACAGGGTCTCGAAAAACTGTTTTTT. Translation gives CASSYRQGLEKLFF.

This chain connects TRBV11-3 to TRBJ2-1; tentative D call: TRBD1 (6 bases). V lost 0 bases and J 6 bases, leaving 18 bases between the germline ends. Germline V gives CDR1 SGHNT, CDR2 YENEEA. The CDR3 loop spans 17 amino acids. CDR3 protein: CASSLDSLGQLGNEQFF. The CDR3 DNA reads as TGTGCCAGCAGCTTAGACAGTCTAGGACAGCTCGGCAATGAGCAGTTCTTC.

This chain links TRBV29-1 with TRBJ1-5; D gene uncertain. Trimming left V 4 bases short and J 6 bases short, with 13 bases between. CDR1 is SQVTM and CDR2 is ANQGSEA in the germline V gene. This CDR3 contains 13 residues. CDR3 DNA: TGCAGCGTTGTTCGCGGGGTGGGTCAGCCCCAGCATTTT. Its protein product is CSVVRGVGQPQHF.

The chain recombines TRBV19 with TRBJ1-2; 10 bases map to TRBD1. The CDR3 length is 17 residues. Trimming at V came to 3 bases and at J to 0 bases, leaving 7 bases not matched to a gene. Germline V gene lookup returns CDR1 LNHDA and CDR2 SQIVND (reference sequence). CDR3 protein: CASSIFGGTGANYGYTF. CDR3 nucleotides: TGTGCCAGTAGTATTTTTGGGGGGACAGGGGCTAACTATGGCTACACCTTC.

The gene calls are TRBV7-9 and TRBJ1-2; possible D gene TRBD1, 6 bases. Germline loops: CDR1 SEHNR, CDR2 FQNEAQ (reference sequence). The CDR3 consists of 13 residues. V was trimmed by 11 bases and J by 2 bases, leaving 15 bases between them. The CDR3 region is CAGLRGANYGYTF. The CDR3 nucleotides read TGTGCCGGATTACGGGGGGCAAACTATGGCTACACCTTC.

The CDR3 nucleotides are TGTGCCAGCTCACCGTTATCGACTAGCGGGAACACCGGGGAGCTGTTTTTT. Its protein is CASSPLSTSGNTGELFF. This chain links TRBV18 with TRBJ2-2; 9 nucleotides match TRBD2. The CDR3 runs to 17 residues. J was trimmed by 1 base and V by 3 bases; bases with no gene match: 6. CDR1 KGHSH and CDR2 LQKENI come from the germline V gene.